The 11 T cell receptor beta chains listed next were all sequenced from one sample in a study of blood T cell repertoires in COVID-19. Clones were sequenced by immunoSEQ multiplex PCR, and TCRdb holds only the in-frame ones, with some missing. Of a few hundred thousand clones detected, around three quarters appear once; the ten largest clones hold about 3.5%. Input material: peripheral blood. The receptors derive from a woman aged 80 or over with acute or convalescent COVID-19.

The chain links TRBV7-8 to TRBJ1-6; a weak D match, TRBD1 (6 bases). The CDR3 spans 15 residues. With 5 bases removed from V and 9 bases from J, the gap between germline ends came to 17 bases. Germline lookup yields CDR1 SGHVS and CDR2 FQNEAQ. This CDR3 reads CASSPQGSPISPLHF. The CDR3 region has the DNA TGTGCCAGCAGCCCCCAGGGGAGCCCAATTTCACCCCTCCACTTT.

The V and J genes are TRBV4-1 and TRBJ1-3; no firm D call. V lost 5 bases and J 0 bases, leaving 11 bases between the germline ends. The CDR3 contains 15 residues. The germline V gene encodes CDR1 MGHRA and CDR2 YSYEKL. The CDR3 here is CASSTDISSGNTIYF. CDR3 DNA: TGCGCCAGCAGCACAGACATCTCCTCTGGAAACACCATATATTTT.

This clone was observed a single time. The CDR3 DNA sequence: TGTGCCAGCAGCTTGGACAGTCCCGCGACAACTAATGAAAAACTGTTTTTT. Its protein product is CASSLDSPATTNEKLFF. This chain connects TRBV7-9 to TRBJ1-4, with D possibly TRBD1 on 6 matching bases. The germline V gene has CDR1 SEHNR and CDR2 FQNEAQ (reference sequence). V was clipped by 3 bases and J by 0 bases, with 14 bases between them. The CDR3 runs to 17 residues.

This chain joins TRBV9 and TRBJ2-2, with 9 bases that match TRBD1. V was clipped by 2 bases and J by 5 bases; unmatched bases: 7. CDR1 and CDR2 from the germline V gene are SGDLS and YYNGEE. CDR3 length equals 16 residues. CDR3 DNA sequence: TGTGCCAGCAGCGTTGCCGGGACAGGGAGAACCGGGGAGCTGTTTTTT. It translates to CASSVAGTGRTGELFF.

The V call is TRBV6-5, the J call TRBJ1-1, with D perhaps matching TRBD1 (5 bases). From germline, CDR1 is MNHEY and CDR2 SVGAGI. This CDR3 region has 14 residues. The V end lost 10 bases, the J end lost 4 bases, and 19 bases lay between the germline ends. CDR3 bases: TGTGCCACGAGGGAGGTGCGGGGGGGCACTGAAGCTTTCTTT. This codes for CATREVRGGTEAFF.

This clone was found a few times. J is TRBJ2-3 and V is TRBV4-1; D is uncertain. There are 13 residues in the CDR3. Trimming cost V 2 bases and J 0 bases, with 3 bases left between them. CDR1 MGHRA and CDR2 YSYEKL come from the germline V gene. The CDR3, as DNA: TGCGCCAGCAGCCAATATAGCACAGATACGCAGTATTTT. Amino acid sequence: CASSQYSTDTQYF.

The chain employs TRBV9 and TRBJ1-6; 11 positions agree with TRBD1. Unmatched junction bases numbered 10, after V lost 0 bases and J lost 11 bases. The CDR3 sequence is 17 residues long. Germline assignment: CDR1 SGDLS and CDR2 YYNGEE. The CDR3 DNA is TGTGCCAGCAGCGTAGAAAATAGGACAGGGGGCTATACACCCCTCCACTTT. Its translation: CASSVENRTGGYTPLHF.

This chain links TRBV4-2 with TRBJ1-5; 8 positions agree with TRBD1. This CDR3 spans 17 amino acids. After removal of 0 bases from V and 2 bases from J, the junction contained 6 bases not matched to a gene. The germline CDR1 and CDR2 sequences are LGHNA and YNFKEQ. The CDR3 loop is CASSQEPGTGGNQPQHF. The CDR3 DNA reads TGTGCCAGCAGCCAAGAACCCGGGACAGGTGGCAATCAGCCCCAGCATTTT.

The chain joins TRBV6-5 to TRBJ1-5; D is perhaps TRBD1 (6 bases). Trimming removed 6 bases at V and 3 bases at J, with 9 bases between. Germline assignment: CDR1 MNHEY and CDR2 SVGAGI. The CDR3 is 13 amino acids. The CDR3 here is CASSTGINQPQHF. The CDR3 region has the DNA TGTGCCAGCAGCACAGGGATCAATCAGCCCCAGCATTTT.

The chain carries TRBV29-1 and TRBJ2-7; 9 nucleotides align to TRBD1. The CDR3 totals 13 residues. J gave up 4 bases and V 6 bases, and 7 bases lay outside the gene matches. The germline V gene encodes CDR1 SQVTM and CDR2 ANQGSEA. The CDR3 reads CSVEMTGGYEQYF. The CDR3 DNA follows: TGCAGCGTCGAAATGACAGGGGGTTACGAGCAGTACTTC.

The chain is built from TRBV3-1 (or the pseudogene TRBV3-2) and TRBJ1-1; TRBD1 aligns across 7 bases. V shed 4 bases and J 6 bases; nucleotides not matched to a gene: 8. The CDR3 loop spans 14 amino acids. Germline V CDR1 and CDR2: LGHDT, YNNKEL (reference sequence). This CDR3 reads CASSREGTASEAFF. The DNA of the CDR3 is TGTGCCAGCAGCCGGGAAGGGACAGCTTCTGAAGCTTTCTTT.